The 2 T cell receptor beta chains below all came from one sample that was sequenced in a study of T cell repertoires in cytomegalovirus infection. TCRdb re-derived calls from the reads in MiXCR, one entry per CDR3 protein. The table records about 530,000 distinct CDR3 sequences, around a quarter of them present only once. The material sequenced was PBMCs. The receptors come from a human donor in good health (CMV status not recorded). Some clones in this sample may be carry-over from other donors' samples.

This clonotype showed up many times. The V and J genes are TRBV6-5 and TRBJ2-3; TRBD1 agrees at 7 bases. Losses at the gene ends were 4 bases for V and 0 bases for J; bases not matched to a gene: 4. The CDR3 length is 15 residues. The germline gives CDR1 MNHEY, CDR2 SVGAGI. The CDR3 nucleotides are TGTGCCAGCAGTTGGACAGGTGGCAGCACAGATACGCAGTATTTT. Translating it yields CASSWTGGSTDTQYF.

The chain links TRBV18 to TRBJ1-2, with D perhaps TRBD1 (5 bases). V lost 3 bases and J lost 4, with 15 bases in between. The CDR3 spans 15 residues. Germline CDR1 KGHSH, CDR2 LQKENI. The CDR3 is CASSPIDSPPYGYTF. DNA for the CDR3: TGTGCCAGCTCACCGATTGACAGCCCACCCTATGGCTACACCTTC.